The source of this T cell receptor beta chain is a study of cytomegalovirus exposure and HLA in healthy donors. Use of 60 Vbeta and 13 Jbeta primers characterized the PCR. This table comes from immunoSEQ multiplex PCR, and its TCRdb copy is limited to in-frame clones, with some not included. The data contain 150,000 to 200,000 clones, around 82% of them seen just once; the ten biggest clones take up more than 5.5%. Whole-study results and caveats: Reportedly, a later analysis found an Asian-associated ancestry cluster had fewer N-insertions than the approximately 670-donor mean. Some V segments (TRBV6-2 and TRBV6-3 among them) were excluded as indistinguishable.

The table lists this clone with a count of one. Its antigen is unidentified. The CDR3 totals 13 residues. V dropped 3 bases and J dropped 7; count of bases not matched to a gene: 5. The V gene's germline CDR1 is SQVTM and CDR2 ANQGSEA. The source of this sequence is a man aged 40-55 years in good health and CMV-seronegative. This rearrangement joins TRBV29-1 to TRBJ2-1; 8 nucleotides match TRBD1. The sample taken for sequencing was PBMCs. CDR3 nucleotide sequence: TGCAGCGTTGATGCTCGACAGGGGAATGAGCAGTTCTTC. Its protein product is CSVDARQGNEQFF.